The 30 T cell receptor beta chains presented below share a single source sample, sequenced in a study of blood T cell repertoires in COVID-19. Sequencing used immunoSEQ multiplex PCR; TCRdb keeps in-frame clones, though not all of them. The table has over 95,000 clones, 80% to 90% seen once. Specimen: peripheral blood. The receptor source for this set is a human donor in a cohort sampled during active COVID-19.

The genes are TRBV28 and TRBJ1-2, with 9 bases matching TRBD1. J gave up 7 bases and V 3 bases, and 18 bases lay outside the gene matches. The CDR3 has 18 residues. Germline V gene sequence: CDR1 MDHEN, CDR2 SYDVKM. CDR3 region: CASSFVTGGAGVNRGYTF. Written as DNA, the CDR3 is TGTGCCAGCAGTTTTGTAACAGGGGGCGCTGGGGTAAACCGTGGCTACACCTTC.

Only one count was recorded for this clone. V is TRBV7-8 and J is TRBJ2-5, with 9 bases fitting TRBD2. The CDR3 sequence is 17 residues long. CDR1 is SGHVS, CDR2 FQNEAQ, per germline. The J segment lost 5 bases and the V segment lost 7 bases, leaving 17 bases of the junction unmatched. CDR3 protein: CASKSIRAGGPRETQYF. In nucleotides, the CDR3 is TGTGCCAGCAAATCTATCCGAGCGGGGGGCCCCAGGGAGACCCAGTACTTC.

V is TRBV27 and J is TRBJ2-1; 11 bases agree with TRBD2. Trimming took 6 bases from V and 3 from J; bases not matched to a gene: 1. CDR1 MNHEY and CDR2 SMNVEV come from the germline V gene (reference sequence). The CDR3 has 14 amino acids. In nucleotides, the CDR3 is TGTGCCAGCAGCGGGACTAGCGGCTACAATGAGCAGTTCTTC. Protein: CASSGTSGYNEQFF.

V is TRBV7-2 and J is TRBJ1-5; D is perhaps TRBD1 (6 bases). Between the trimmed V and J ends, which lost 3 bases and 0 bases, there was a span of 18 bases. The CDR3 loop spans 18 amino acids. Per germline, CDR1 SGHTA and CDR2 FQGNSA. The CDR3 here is CASSLRWGPDPSNQPQHF. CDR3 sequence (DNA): TGTGCCAGCAGCTTGAGATGGGGGCCAGACCCTAGCAATCAGCCCCAGCATTTT.

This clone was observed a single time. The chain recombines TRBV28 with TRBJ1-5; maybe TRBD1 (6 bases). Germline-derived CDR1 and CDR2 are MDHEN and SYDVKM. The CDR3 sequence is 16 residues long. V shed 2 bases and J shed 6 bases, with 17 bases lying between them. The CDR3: CASSLNLGGGSQPQHF. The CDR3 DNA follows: TGTGCCAGCAGTTTAAATTTAGGGGGTGGTAGTCAGCCCCAGCATTTT.

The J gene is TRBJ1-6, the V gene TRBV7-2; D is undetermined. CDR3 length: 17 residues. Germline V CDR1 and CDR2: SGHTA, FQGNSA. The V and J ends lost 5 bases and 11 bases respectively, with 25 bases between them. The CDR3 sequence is CASSPDAGPSGLPPLHF. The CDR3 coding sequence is TGTGCCAGCAGCCCTGATGCGGGCCCGTCGGGGTTACCACCCCTCCACTTT.

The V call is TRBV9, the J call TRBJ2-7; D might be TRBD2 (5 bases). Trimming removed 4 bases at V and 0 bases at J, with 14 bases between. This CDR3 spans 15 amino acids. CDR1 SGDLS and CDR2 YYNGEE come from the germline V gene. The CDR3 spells CASSSRSGLSYEQYF. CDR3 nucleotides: TGTGCCAGCAGCTCCCGGAGTGGACTCTCCTACGAGCAGTACTTC.

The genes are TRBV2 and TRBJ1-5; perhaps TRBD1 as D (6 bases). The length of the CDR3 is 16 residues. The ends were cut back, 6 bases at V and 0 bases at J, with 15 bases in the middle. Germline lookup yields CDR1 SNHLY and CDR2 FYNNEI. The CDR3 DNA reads TGTGCCAGCAGCGTCCGGGGGGCAATTAGCAATCAGCCCCAGCATTTT. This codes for CASSVRGAISNQPQHF.

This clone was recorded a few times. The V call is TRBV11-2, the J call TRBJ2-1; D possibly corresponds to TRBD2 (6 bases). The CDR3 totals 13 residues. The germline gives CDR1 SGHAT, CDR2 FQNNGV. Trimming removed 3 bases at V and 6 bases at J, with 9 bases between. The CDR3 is CASSLAGPNEQFF. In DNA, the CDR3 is TGTGCCAGCAGCTTGGCGGGACCCAATGAGCAGTTCTTC.

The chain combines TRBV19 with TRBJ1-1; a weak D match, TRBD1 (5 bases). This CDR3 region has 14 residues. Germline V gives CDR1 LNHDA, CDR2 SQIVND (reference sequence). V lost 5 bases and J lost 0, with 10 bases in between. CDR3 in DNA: TGTGCCAGTAGTGTGGGGGGTTTGAACACTGAAGCTTTCTTT. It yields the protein CASSVGGLNTEAFF.

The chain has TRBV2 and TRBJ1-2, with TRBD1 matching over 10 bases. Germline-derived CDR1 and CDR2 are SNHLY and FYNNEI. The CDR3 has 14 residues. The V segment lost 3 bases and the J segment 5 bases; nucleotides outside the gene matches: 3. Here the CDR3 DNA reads TGTGCCAGCAGTGATATGGGACAGGGGTATGGCTACACCTTC. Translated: CASSDMGQGYGYTF.

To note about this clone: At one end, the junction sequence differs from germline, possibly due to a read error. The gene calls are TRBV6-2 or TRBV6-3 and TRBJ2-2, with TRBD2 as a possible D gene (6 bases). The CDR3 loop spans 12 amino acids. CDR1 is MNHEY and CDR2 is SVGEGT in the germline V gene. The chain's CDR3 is CASSRVDGGLFF. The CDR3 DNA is TGTGCCAGCAGCAGAGTTGACGGGGGGCTGTTTTTT.

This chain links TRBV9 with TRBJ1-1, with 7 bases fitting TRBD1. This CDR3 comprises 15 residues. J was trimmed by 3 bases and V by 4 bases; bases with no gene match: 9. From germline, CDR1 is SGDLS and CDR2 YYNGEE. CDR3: CASSPQGDRYTEAFF. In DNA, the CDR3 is TGTGCCAGCAGCCCGCAGGGGGATAGGTACACTGAAGCTTTCTTT.

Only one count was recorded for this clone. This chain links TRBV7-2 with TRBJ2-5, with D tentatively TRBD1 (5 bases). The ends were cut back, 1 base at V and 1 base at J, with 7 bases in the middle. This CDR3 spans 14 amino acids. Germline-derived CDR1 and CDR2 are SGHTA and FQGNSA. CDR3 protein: CASSLGGSQETQYF. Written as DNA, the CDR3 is TGTGCCAGCAGCTTAGGGGGCAGCCAAGAGACCCAGTACTTC.

Written as DNA, the CDR3 is TGTGCCAGCAGTGAAGCGCGGGGACTAGCGGGAGTCGCCAAAAACATTCAGTACTTC. Its translation is CASSEARGLAGVAKNIQYF. The chain has TRBV6-1 and TRBJ2-4; TRBD2 aligns across 14 bases. The junction had 5 bases not matched to a gene; V was cut back by 0 bases and J by 1 base. This CDR3 comprises 19 residues. The germline gives CDR1 MNHNS, CDR2 SASEGT.

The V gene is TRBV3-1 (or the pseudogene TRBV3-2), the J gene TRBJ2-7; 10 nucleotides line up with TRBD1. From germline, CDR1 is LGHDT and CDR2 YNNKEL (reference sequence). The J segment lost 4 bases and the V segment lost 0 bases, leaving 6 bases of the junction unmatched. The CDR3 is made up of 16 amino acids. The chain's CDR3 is CASSQDPGTGVYEQYF. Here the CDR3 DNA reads TGTGCCAGCAGCCAAGATCCCGGGACAGGGGTGTACGAGCAGTACTTC.

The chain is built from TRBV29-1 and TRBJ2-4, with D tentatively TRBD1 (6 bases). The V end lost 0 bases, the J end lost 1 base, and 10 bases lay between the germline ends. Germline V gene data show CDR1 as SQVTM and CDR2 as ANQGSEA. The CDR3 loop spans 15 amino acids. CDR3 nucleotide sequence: TGCAGCGTTGAAGATTATCAGGGGGCCAAAAACATTCAGTACTTC. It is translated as CSVEDYQGAKNIQYF.

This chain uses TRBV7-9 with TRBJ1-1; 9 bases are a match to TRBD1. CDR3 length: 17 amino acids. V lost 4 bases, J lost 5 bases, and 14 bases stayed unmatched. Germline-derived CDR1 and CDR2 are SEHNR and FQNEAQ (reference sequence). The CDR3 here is CASSSPPGQGRGTEAFF. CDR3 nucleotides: TGTGCCAGCAGCTCCCCCCCCGGACAGGGGAGGGGGACTGAAGCTTTCTTT.

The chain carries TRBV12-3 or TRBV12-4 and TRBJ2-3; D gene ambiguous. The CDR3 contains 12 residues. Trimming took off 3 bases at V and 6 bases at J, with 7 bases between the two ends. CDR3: CASSFVMDTQYF. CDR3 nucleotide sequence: TGTGCCAGCAGTTTTGTTATGGATACGCAGTATTTT.

The chain's CDR3 is CASSQDRGSRYTF. The CDR3 region has the DNA TGTGCCAGCAGCCAAGATCGGGGGAGCCGCTACACCTTC. V is TRBV14 and J is TRBJ1-2; D is possibly TRBD1 (5 bases). The V gene's germline CDR1 is SGHDN and CDR2 FVKESK. CDR3 length equals 13 residues. The V end was cut by 0 bases, the J end by 9 bases, with 11 bases between.

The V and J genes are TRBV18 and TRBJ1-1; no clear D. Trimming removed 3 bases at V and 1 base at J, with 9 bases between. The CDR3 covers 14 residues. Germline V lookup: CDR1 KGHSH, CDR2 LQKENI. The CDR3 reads CASSPIARNTEAFF. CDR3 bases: TGTGCCAGCTCACCGATAGCAAGGAACACTGAAGCTTTCTTT.

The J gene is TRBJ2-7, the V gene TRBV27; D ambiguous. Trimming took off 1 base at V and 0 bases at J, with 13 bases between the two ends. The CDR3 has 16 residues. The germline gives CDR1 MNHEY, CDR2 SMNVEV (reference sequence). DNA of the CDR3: TGTGCCAGCAGTTTATTTTCGGGTAGCACCTCCTACGAGCAGTACTTC. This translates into CASSLFSGSTSYEQYF.

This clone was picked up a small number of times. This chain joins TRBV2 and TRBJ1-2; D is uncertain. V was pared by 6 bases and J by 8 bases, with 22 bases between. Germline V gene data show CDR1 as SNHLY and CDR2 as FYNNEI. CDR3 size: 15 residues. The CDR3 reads CASSPGFLTPRGYTF. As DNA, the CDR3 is TGTGCCAGCAGCCCGGGATTCCTAACACCACGCGGCTACACCTTC.

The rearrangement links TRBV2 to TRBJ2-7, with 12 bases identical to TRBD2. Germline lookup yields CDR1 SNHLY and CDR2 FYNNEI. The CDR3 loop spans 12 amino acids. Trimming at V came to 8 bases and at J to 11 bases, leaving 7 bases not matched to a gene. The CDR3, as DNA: TGTGCCAGCCGGGAGACTAGCGGGAGAGAGTACTTC. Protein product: CASRETSGREYF.

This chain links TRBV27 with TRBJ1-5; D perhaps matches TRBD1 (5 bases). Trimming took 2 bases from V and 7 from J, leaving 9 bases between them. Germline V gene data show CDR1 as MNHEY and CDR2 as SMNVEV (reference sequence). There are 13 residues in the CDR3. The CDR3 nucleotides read TGTGCCAGCAGTTTAGGGGAGGGGCAGCCCCAGCATTTT. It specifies CASSLGEGQPQHF.

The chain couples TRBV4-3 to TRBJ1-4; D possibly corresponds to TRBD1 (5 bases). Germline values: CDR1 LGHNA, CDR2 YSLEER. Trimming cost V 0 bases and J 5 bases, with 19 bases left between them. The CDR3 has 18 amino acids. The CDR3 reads CASSQDSGVRAGNEKLFF. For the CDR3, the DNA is TGCGCCAGCAGCCAAGACTCCGGTGTACGGGCAGGGAATGAAAAACTGTTTTTT.

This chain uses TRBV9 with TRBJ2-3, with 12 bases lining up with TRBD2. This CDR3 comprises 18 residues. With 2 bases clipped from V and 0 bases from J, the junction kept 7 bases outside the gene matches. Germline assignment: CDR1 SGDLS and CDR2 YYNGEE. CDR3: CASSVPSGGETSTDTQYF. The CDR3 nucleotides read TGTGCCAGCAGCGTCCCTAGCGGGGGGGAGACTAGCACAGATACGCAGTATTTT.

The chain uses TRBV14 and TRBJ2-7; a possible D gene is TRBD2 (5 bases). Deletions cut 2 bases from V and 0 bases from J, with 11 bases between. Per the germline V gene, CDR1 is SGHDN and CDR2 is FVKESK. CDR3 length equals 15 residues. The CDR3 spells CASSQTLDSSYEQYF. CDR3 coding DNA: TGTGCCAGCAGCCAAACCCTGGACTCCTCCTACGAGCAGTACTTC.

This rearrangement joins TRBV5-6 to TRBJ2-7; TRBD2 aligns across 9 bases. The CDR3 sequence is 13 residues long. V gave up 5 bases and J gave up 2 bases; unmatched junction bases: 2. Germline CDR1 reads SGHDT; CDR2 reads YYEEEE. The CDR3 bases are TGTGCCAGCAGTAGACTAGCGGCCTACGAGCAGTACTTC. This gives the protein CASSRLAAYEQYF. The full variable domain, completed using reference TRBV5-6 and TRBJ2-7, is DAGVTQSPTHLIKTRGQQVTLRCSPKSGHDTVSWYQQALGQGPQFIFQYYEEEERQRGNFPDRFSGHQFPNYSSELNVNALLLGDSALYLCASSRLAAYEQYFGPGTRLTVT.

The CDR3 DNA is TGTGCCACCAGCAGTAGGGACAGGGGTCGACAGCCCCAGCATTTT. It encodes CATSSRDRGRQPQHF. This chain uses TRBV15 with TRBJ1-5; 10 nucleotides agree with TRBD1. CDR3 length: 15 residues. The junction had 6 bases not matched to a gene; V was cut back by 3 bases and J by 7 bases. Germline assignment: CDR1 LNHNV and CDR2 YYDKDF (reference sequence).